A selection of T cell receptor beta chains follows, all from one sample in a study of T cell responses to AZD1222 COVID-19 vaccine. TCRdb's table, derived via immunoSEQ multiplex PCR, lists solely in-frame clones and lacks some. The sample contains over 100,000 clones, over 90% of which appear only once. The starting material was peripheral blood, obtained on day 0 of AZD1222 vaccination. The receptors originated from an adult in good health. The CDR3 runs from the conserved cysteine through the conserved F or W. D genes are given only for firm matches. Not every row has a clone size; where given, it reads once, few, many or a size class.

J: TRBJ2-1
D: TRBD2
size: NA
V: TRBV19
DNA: TGTGCCAGTAGAGCTAGCGGGAGGGGGAATGAGCAGTTCTTC
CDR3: CASRASGRGNEQFF

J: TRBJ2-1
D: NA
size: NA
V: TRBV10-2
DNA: TGCGCCAGCAGTGAGTCGATCGGGGTTAGCGACAATGAGCAGTTCTTC
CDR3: CASSESIGVSDNEQFF

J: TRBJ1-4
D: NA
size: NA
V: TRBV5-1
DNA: TGCGCCAGCAGCTTAGACAGCTCTACTAATGAAAAACTGTTTTTT
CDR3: CASSLDSSTNEKLFF

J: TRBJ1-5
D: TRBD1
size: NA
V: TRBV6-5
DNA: TGTGCCAGCACTTCCGGGACAGGGGTAGATCAGCCCCAGCATTTT
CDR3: CASTSGTGVDQPQHF

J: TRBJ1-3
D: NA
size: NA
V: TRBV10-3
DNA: TGTGCCATCAGTGAGTCGCGAGGGTCCTCATTGAGCTCTGGAAACACCATATATTTT
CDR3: CAISESRGSSLSSGNTIYF

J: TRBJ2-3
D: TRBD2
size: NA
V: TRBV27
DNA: TGTGCCAGCAGTCGGCGGGGGGGGAGAGGCACAGATACGCAGTATTTT
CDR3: CASSRRGGRGTDTQYF

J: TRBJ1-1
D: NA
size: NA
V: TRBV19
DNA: TGTGCCAGTAGTATTAGGTACAGGAACACTGAAGCTTTCTTT
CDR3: CASSIRYRNTEAFF

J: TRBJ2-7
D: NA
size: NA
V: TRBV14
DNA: TGTGCCAGCAGCCAAGATCCGCGGAAGGTCTACGAGCAGTACTTC
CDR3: CASSQDPRKVYEQYF

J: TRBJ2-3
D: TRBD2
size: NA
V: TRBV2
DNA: TGTGCCAGCAGTGAACTACTAGCGGGGGGCACAGATACGCAGTATTTT
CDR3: CASSELLAGGTDTQYF

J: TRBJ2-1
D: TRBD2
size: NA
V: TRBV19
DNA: TGTGCCAGTAGTCCCGGACTAGCGACGGATGAGCAGTTCTTC
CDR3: CASSPGLATDEQFF

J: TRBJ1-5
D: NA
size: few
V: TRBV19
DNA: TGTGCCAGTAGTATAGATTCCTACCACAATCAGCCCCAGCATTTT
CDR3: CASSIDSYHNQPQHF

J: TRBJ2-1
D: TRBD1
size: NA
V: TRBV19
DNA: TGTGCCAGTAGTATAGACAGGGGGAGTCAGTTCTTC
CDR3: CASSIDRGSQFF

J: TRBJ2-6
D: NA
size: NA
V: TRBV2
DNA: TGTGCCAGCGCCTACGTTGGGGCCAACGTCCTGACTTTC
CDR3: CASAYVGANVLTF

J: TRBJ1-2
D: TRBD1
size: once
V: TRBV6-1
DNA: TGTGCCAGCAGTGAACGGGGACAGTACTATGGCTACACCTTC
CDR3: CASSERGQYYGYTF

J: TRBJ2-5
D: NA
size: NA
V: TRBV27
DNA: TGTGCCAGCAGTTCCCCCCTCGATTCTCAGACCCAGTACTTC
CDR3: CASSSPLDSQTQYF

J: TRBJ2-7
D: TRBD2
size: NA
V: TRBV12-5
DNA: TGTGCTAGTGGCACTAGCGGGAGATCCTACGAGCAGTACTTC
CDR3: CASGTSGRSYEQYF

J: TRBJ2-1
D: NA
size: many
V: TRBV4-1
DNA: TGCGCCAGCAGCCAAACCTCTAGCTCCTCCTACAATGAGCAGTTCTTC
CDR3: CASSQTSSSSYNEQFF

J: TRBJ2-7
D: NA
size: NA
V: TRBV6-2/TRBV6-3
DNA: TGTGCCAGCAGTCGATCCGGGGGCCTAGGGGAGCAGTACTTC
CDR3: CASSRSGGLGEQYF

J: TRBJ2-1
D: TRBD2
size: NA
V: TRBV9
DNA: TGTGCCAGCAGCTCTCATAGCGGGCTAGTGATAGGCGAGCAGTTCTTC
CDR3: CASSSHSGLVIGEQFF

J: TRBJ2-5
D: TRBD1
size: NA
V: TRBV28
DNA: TGTGCCAGCAGAATCCGGGACAGGGCCATCCGATCCCAAGAGACCCAGTACTTC
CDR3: CASRIRDRAIRSQETQYF

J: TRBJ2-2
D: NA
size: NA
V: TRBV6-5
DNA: TGTGCCAGCATCAAATGGGCCGGGGAGCTGTTTTTT
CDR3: CASIKWAGELFF

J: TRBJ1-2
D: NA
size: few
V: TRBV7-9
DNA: TGTGCCAGCAGCTTAAGGGGGGGTTATGGCTACACCTTC
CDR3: CASSLRGGYGYTF

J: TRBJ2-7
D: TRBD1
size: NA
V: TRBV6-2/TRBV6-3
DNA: TGTGCCAGCAGTCCATTAACAGGGGTTGAGTCCTACGAGCAGTACTTC
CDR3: CASSPLTGVESYEQYF

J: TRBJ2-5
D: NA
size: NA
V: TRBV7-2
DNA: TGTGCCAGCAGCCCGATCGGGGGAGAGACCCAGTACTTC
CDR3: CASSPIGGETQYF

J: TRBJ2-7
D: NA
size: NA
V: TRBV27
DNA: TGTGCCAGCAGTTTAGAGGGCTACGAGCAGTACTTC
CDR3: CASSLEGYEQYF

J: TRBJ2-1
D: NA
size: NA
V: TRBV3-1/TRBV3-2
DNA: TGTGCCAGCAGCCAAGGTCCCGTCAATGAGCAGTTCTTC
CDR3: CASSQGPVNEQFF

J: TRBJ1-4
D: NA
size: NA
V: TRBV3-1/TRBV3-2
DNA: TGTGCCAGCAGTCAGGTCCCGGGCCGGTATAATGAAAAACTGTTTTTT
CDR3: CASSQVPGRYNEKLFF

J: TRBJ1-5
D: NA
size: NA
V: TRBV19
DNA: TGTGCCAGTAGTTCTCAGACTAATCAGCCCCAGCATTTT
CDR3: CASSSQTNQPQHF

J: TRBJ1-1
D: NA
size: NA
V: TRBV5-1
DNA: TGCGCCAGCAGCTTGGGGGGGAACACTGAAGCTTTCTTT
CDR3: CASSLGGNTEAFF

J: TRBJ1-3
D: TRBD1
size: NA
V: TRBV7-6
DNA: TGTGCCAGCGCCCAGGGGGCCTCTATCGGGTCTGGAAACACCATATATTTT
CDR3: CASAQGASIGSGNTIYF

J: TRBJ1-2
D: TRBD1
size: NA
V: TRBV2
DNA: TGTGCCAGCAGTGAACACAGGGGCGGAGGCTACACCTTC
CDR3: CASSEHRGGGYTF

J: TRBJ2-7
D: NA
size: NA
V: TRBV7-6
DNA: TGTGCCAGCAGCCCCAAGGCGCGTAGCGGCTACGAGCAGTACTTC
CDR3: CASSPKARSGYEQYF

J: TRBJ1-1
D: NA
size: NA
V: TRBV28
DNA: TGTGCCACCACGAGGAGGGGAACGAACACTGAAGCTTTCTTT
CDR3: CATTRRGTNTEAFF

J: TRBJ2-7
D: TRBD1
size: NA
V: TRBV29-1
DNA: TGCAGCGTCGATTCTCGGGACAGGGGCCACGAGCAGTACTTC
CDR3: CSVDSRDRGHEQYF

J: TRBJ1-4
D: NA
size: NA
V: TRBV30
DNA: TGTGCCTGGAGACAGGTCCCTGCAACTAATGAAAAACTGTTTTTT
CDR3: CAWRQVPATNEKLFF

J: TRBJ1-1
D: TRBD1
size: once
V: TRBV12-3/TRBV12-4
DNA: TGTGCCAGCAGTATTCACAGGGGGCAGGCTTTCTTT
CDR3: CASSIHRGQAFF

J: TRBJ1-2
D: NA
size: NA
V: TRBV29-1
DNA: TGCAGCGTTGAGGAGAATGGCTACACCTTC
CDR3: CSVEENGYTF

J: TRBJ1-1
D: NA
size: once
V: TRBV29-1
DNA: TGCAGCGTAGAACGAGGGACTGACACTGAAGCTTTCTTT
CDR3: CSVERGTDTEAFF

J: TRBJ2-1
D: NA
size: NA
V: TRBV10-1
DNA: TGCGCCAGCAGTGAGTCGGGCAGCAGCTCCTACAATGAGCAGTTCTTC
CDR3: CASSESGSSSYNEQFF

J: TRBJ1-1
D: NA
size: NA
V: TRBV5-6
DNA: TGTGCCAGCAGCTTGGGCCAGGGGAGGAACACTGAAGCTTTCTTT
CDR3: CASSLGQGRNTEAFF

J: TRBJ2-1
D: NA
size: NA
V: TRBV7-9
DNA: TGTGCCAGCAGCCAAGGGAACAATGAGCAGTTCTTC
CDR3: CASSQGNNEQFF

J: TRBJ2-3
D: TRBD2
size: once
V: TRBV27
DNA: TGTGCCAGCAGCAGAGGACTAGCGGTCTGGAAAGCCACAGATACGCAGTATTTT
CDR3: CASSRGLAVWKATDTQYF

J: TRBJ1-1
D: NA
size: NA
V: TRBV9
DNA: TGTGCCAGCAGTGAGCCGGGACAAATGAACACTGAAGCTTTCTTT
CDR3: CASSEPGQMNTEAFF

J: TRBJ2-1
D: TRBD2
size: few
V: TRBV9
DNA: TGTGCCAGCAGCGCTAGCGGGTCCCCCTACAATGAGCAGTTCTTC
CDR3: CASSASGSPYNEQFF

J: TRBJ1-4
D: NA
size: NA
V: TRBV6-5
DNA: TGTGCCAGCGGGCGTACGGGGATCGGAGAAAAACTGTTTTTT
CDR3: CASGRTGIGEKLFF

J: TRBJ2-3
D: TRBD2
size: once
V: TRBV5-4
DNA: TGTGCCAGCAGCTTGGTCCTAGCGGGGGTACGCACAGATACGCAGTATTTT
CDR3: CASSLVLAGVRTDTQYF

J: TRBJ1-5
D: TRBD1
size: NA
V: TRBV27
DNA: TGTGCCAGCAGTACCCGGACAGGCTCCGTGGTAAATCAGCCCCAGCATTTT
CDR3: CASSTRTGSVVNQPQHF

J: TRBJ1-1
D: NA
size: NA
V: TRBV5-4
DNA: TGTGCCAGCAGCCCGGACACAGACACTGAAGCTTTCTTT
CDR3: CASSPDTDTEAFF

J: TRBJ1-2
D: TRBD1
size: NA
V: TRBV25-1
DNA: TGTGCCAGCAGTGGGACAGTACAGGGGATCTATGGCTACACCTTC
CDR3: CASSGTVQGIYGYTF

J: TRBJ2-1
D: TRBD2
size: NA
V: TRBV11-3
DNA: TGTGCCAGCAGCCCCCAAGGACGGGGGAGGGGATCCTACAATGAGCAGTTCTTC
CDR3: CASSPQGRGRGSYNEQFF

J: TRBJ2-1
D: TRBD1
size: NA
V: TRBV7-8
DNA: TGTGCCAGCAGCCCTACATATGGGGGACAGGTGTACAATGAGCAGTTCTTC
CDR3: CASSPTYGGQVYNEQFF

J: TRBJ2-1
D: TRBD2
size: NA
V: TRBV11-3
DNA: TGTGCCAGCAGCTTAGGAAGCGGGGACAATGAGCAGTTCTTC
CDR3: CASSLGSGDNEQFF

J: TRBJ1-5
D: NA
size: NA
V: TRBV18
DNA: TGTGCCAGCTCACCAAGTTCGGTTAGCAATCAGCCCCAGCATTTT
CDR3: CASSPSSVSNQPQHF

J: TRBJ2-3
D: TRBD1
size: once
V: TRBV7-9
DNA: TGTGCCAGCAGCCCGGGACAGGGAACAGATACGCAGTATTTT
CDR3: CASSPGQGTDTQYF

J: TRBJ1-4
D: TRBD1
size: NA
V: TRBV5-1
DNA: TGCGCCAGCAGCTGGACAGGGGGGGATGAAAAACTGTTTTTT
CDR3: CASSWTGGDEKLFF

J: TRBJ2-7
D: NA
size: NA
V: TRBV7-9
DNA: TGTGCCAGCAGCGACTCAGGGTCTTCCTACGAGCAGTACTTC
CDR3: CASSDSGSSYEQYF

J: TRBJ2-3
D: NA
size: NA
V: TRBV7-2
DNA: TGTGCCAGCAGCGGGTACGGGACACCCGTAGATACGCAGTATTTT
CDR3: CASSGYGTPVDTQYF

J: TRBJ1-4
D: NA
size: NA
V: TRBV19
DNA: TGTGCCATCCCCATAGGGGAGGGTGAAAAACTGTTTTTT
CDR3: CAIPIGEGEKLFF

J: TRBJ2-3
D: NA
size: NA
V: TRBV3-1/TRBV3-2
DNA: TGTGCCAGCAGCCAAACTAGGGGGAGTACGCAGTATTTT
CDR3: CASSQTRGSTQYF

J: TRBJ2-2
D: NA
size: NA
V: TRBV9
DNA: TGTGCCAGCAGCGTATCCCTGGGGGAGAACACCGGGGAGCTGTTTTTT
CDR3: CASSVSLGENTGELFF